This T cell receptor beta chain was retrieved from a study of cytomegalovirus exposure and HLA in healthy donors (dated by TCRdb to 2015 to 2018). Regarding the complete study: According to an earlier analysis of 550 to 750 of the donors, 150 million to 200 million T cells yielded over 90 million unique TCR beta sequences and about 300 Gb of sequence data. To study patterns of TCR occurrence, a later analysis re-analyzed previously published TCR beta repertoires from 550 to 800 donors and added high-resolution HLA genotyping. HLA typing included class I and class II loci at four-digit resolution. An earlier analysis of around 580 of the donors used high-throughput TCR beta sequencing to judge whether each TCR beta V gene segment behaved as functional or pseudogenic. A later genetic analysis used genome-wide SNP genotypes for about three fifths of the 666 donors, treating that subset as a discovery cohort. The number of typed donors differed by locus: roughly 620-630 for A, B, C, DRB1 and DQB1; approximately 520 for DQA1; approximately 610 for DPA1; and around 450 for DPB1. The study profiled the T cell repertoires of 666 subjects by immunosequencing and related them to cytomegalovirus serostatus. To predict cytomegalovirus infection status, the study combined high-throughput TCR immunosequencing, statistical association of individual TCRs with disease status, and machine learning. The genetic ancestry cluster associated with self-reported Caucasian donors included around four fifths of the approximately 400 genotyped donors. In addition to the first cohort of roughly 670 subjects, a separate validation cohort of about 120 different subjects was used. The study aimed to test whether cataloging public T cell receptors could reveal signatures of past pathogen exposure. About 280 gigabases of sequencing data and 75 million to 85 million unique TCR sequences made up an early release that covered 640 HLA-typed donors. Donor age, sex, ethnicity and CMV serostatus were compiled alongside the repertoire data. Across about 370 genotyped donors of the cohort, an average of roughly 230,000 unique TCR beta nucleotide sequences per donor were sequenced, and around 19% of those sequences were non-productive. Rather than drawing on any new phenotypic data, the later analysis identified candidate immune exposures from TCR beta sequences and the way those sequences occurred across donors. Roughly 5 DR-DQ haplotypes were treated as single units for association and clustering because of strong linkage in the cohort. Every repertoire in the discovery cohort had been generated on one and the same sequencing platform. Overall results and qualifications from the work: The study gave a list of some 150 TCR beta chains associated with cytomegalovirus. Strong co-occurrence of HLA alleles, especially DR and DQ, made assigning TCR associations to individual alleles difficult. The authors suggested that the approach could potentially be generalized to other disease states and immunological phenotypes. In a later genetic analysis, fewer N-insertions in productive TCRs were reported among donors in an Asian-associated ancestry cluster than the approximately 710-donor mean. In a later analysis, most CMV-associated TCR beta chains were found to appear HLA-restricted, with HLA associations seemingly driven largely by CMV exposure. Because some donors lacked HLA typing at each locus, the association tests relied only on the typed subset. A later analysis found that HLA-associated TCR beta chains were more clonally expanded and had lower generation probabilities than equally common non-associated chains. A cluster of highly shared sequence variants was judged likely to represent a technical artifact of the sequencing pipeline. A later genetic analysis associated a missense DCLRE1C variant with V-gene and J-gene trimming of TCR beta chains, and an independent cohort replicated the association. Three of the identified cytomegalovirus-associated TCR beta chains were confirmed in vitro to be specific for cytomegalovirus antigens. In a later analysis, the rate of TCR association differed among HLA loci, with DRB1 alleles having the most associated TCRs and HLA-C alleles having the fewest. A later analysis associated about 16,000 TCR beta sequences with specific HLA alleles at a false discovery rate of 0.05. Linkage disequilibrium might explain the correlated functional status among segregating V segments, but an unknown experimental factor could not be ruled out. The classifier was reported to diagnose cytomegalovirus status with high specificity and sensitivity in both the original cohort and the validation cohort. Roughly 15 rarely observed V segments, including chromosome 9 orphons, were excluded from the earlier analysis of about 500 of the donors because counts were too low. Roughly uniform sequencing depth across donors was assumed in presence/absence analyses, although this assumption may not hold. The only immune exposure information available for the cohort was CMV serostatus. In an earlier analysis of approximately 600 of the donors, most TCR beta V segments were observed in productive rearrangements about 87% or about 30% of the time, broadly matching IMGT annotations. In this cohort, only TCR beta chains were sequenced, and detectable features were limited by the absence of alpha or paired-chain data. A further reported finding was that TCR beta sequences accurately predicted the HLA-A and HLA-B alleles for most subjects in the first cohort. Because the 87-base-pair reads could not distinguish some IMGT-functional V segments, including TRBV6-2 and TRBV6-3, those segments were excluded. Across donors, most TCR sequences were observed very rarely, whereas some public TCRs were present in many individuals. Several of the top co-occurrence clusters appeared to be linked to parvovirus B19, influenza, CMV and Epstein-Barr virus, according to a later analysis.

The library was generated by the immunoSEQ multiplex PCR assay. For the multiplex PCR, a mixture combining 60 forward primers for TCR Vbeta segments and 13 reverse primers for TCR Jbeta segments was used. A multiplex PCR assay on genomic DNA amplified the CDR3 region of rearranged TCR beta genes. Amplified TCR beta libraries were sequenced as 87-base-pair reads on the Illumina HiSeq System. The original pipeline was this. Across the 600 to 700 repertoires, a later analysis counted 60 million to 90 million unique TCR beta chains, around 11 million of which were shared by at least two donors. A nearest-neighbor algorithm error-corrected the raw reads and collapsed the reads into unique sequences, merging closely related sequences to remove PCR and sequencing errors. Alignment of CDR3 sequences to IMGT reference sequences was used to assign V, D and J gene segments. For a sequence to be retained, at least a six-nucleotide match to both a V gene segment and a J gene segment was required. A rearrangement was called productive if the CDR3 had no stop codons and remained in frame with V and J, and every other rearrangement was called non-productive. Following IMGT convention, CDR3 was defined as the stretch from the second conserved V-encoded cysteine up to the conserved J-encoded phenylalanine. Sequences without an unambiguous match to a single V gene segment were excluded from the earlier analysis of almost 600 of the donors. In an earlier analysis of approximately 560 of the donors, a V segment was called functional when productive rearrangements were above 56.7%, and segregating when the standard deviation between donors exceeded 5%. A statistical classification framework was developed to diagnose cytomegalovirus status using the catalog of TCR beta chain sequences. In a later analysis, V and J genes were assigned by comparing TCR nucleotide sequences against IMGT/GENE-DB human TR gene sequences. Using the TCRdist pipeline, a later analysis assigned CDR3 sequences along with most-parsimonious VDJ recombination scenarios. In a later analysis, each TCR beta chain was defined by its CDR3 amino acid sequence together with its V-gene family, and reads without a unique V-gene family were excluded. A later analysis removed several hundred highly shared, low-generation-probability nucleotide sequences to deal with suspected cross-contamination and a sequencing artifact. In a later analysis, a clonal expansion index for each public chain was calculated from normalized within-repertoire ranks of inferred template counts. Generation probabilities in a later analysis came from a VDJ recombination model fitted to out-of-frame rearrangements, and those results were checked against IGoR. A later analysis scored TCR-TCR, TCR-HLA and TCR-CMV co-occurrence with hypergeometric tests, applying a repertoire-size bias correction to TCR pairs. False discovery rates were estimated in a later analysis by permuting HLA or CMV assignments 20 times. A later analysis grouped co-occurring TCRs with DBSCAN, adding TCRdist sequence similarity when clustering within HLA-allele-positive subsets. Repertoires with fewer than 30,000 or more than 120,000 public chains were left out of co-occurrence clustering, as were a handful of repertoires with anomalous nucleotide sharing. TCRdb retrieved this table from immuneACCESS and kept in-frame rearrangements only. Not all clones are present; in checked studies, unresolved V genes account for under half, and no reason is known for the remainder. The V and J calls and clone size are taken from that table; D and trimming were inferred from the DNA. Counted in this sample were just under 150,000 clones; 80% of them appeared once. The biggest ten clones account for roughly 2.9% of the sample.

In total, roughly 670 healthy bone marrow donors made up the cohort. At the time of sampling, all cohort members were nominally healthy, though unrecorded immune exposures were likely present. The donor tested CMV seronegative, placing the donor among the 352 seronegative members of the cohort. A peripheral blood sample was collected from each donor, and TCR beta sequencing was performed on peripheral blood mononuclear cells. Genomic DNA was extracted from the blood cell samples with the Qiagen DNeasy Blood Extraction Kit. V lost 7 bases and J lost 7 bases, and the count of bases not matched to a germline gene is 6. From the cysteine up to the phenylalanine, the CDR3 has a length of 12 residues. The DNA shown is the 36-base CDR3, in frame from base 1. CDR1 and CDR2, looked up from the germline V gene, are MNHEY and SVGAGI. The table lists this clone with a few counts. Which antigen it targets is not known. The sample holds no much larger clone one base away, and base qualities are not on file.

The sequenced sample consisted of PBMCs. The source of this sequence is a woman aged 30 to 39 in good health and CMV-seronegative. The V gene is TRBV6-5 and the J gene is TRBJ1-1; 7 bases in the junction line up with TRBD1. The CDR3 amino acid sequence is: CASISRDSEAFF. The base sequence is TGTGCCAGCATTTCCCGGGACAGTGAAGCTTTCTTT.